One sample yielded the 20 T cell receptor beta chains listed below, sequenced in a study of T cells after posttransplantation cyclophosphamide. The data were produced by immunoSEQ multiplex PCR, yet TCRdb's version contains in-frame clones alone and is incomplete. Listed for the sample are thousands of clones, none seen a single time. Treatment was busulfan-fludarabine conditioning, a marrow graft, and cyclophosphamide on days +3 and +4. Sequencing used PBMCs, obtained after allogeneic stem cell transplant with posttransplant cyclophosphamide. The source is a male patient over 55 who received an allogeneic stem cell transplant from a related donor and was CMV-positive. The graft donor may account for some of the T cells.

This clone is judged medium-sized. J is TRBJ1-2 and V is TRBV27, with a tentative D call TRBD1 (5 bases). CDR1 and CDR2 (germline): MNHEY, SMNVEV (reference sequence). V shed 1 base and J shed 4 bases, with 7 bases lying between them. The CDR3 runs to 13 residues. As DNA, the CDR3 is TGTGCCAGCAGTTTATGGGGGGGCTATGGCTACACCTTC. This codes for CASSLWGGYGYTF.

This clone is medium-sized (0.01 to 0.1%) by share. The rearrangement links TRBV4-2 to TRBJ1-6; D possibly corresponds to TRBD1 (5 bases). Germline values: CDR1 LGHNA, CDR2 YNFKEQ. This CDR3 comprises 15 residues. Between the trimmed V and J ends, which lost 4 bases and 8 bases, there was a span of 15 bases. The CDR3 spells CASSLGLRGDSPLHF. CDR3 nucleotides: TGTGCCAGCAGCCTGGGCCTCCGGGGGGATTCACCCCTCCACTTT.

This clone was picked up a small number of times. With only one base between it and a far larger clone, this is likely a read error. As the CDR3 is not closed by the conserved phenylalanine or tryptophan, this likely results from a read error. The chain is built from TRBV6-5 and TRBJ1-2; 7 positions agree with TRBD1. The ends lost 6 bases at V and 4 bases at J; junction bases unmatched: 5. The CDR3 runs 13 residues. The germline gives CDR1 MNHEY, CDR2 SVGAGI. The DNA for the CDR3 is TGTGCCAGCAGCCCCGGACAGGTCTATGGCTACACCCTC. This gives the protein CASSPGQVYGYTL.

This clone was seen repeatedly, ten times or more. The CDR3 loop is CASLAGFYSNQPQHF. CDR3 DNA: TGTGCCAGTTTGGCAGGGTTTTATAGCAATCAGCCCCAGCATTTT. This chain connects TRBV28 to TRBJ1-5; TRBD1 is a possible D gene (5 bases). V lost 9 bases and J 0 bases, leaving 15 bases between the germline ends. The CDR3 is 15 residues long. Germline V gene lookup returns CDR1 MDHEN and CDR2 SYDVKM.

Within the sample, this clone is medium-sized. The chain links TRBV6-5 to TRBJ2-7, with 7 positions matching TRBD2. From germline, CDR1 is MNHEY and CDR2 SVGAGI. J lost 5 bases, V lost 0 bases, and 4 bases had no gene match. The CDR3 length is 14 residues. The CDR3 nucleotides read TGTGCCAGCAGTTACTCGGCGGGAGCGGACGAGCAGTACTTC. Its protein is CASSYSAGADEQYF.

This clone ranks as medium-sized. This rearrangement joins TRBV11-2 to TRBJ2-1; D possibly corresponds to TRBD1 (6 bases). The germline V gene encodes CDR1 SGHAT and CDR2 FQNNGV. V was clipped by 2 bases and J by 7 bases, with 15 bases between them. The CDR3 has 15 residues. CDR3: CASSLSEGEKNEQFF. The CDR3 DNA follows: TGTGCCAGCAGCTTATCTGAGGGGGAAAAAAATGAGCAGTTCTTC.

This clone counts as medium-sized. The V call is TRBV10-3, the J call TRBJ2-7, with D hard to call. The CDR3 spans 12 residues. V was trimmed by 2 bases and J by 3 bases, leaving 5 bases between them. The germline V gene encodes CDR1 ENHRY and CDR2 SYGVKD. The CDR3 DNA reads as TGTGCCATCAGTGAGCCCAACTACGAGCAGTACTTC. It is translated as CAISEPNYEQYF.

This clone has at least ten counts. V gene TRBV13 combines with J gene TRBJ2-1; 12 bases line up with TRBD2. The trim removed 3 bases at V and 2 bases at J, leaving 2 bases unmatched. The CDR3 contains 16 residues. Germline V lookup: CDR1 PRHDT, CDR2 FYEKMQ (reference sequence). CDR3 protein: CASSFRTSGAYNEQFF. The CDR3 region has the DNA TGTGCCAGCAGCTTTAGGACTAGCGGGGCCTACAATGAGCAGTTCTTC.

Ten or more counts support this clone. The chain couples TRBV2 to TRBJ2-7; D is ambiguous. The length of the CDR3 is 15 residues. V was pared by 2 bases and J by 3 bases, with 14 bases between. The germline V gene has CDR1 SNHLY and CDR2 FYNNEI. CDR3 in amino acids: CASSERQVPLYEQYV. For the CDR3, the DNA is TGTGCCAGCAGTGAACGGCAGGTCCCTCTCTACGAGCAGTACGTC.

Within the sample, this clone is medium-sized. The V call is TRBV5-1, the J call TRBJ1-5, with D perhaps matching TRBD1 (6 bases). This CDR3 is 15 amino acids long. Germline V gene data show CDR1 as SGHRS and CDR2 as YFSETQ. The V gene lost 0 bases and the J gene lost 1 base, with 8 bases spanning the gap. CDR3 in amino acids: CASSLDQGSNQPQHF. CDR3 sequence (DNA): TGCGCCAGCAGCTTGGACCAGGGGAGCAATCAGCCCCAGCATTTT.

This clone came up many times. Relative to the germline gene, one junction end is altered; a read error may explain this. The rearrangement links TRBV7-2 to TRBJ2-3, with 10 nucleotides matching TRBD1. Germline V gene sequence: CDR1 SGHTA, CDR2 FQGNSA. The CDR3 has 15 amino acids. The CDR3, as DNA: TGTGCCAGCAGCGACTTCGCTCGTTGGATGGGACAGGGGTTTTTT. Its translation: CASSDFARWMGQGFF. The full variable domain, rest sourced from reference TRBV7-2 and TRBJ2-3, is GAGVSQSPSNKVTEKGKDVELRCDPISGHTALYWYRQSLGQGLEFLIYFQGNSAPDKSGLPSDRFSAERTGGSVSTLTIQRTQQEDSAVYLCASSDFARWMGQGFFGPGTRLTVL.

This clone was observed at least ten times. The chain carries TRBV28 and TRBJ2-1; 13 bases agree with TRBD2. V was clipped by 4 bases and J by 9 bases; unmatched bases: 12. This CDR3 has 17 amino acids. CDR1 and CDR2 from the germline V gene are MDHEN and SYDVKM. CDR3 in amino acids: CASSSLAGGRLGAEQFF. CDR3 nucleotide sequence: TGTGCCAGCAGTTCACTAGCGGGGGGGAGATTAGGCGCTGAGCAGTTCTTC.

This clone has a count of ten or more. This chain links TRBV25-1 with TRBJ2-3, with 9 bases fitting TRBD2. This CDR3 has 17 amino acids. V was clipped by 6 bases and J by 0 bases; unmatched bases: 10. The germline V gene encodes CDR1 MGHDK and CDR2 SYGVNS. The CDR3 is CASSPLAGKYSTDTQYF. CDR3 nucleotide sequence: TGTGCCAGCAGCCCTCTAGCGGGAAAATATAGCACAGATACGCAGTATTTT.

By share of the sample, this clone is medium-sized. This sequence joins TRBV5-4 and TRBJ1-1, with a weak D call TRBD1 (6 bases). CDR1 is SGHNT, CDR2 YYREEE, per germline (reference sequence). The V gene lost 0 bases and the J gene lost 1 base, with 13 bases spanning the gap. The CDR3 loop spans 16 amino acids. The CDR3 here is CASSLGGPTGNTEAFF. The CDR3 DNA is TGTGCCAGCAGCTTGGGGGGGCCTACAGGGAACACTGAAGCTTTCTTT.

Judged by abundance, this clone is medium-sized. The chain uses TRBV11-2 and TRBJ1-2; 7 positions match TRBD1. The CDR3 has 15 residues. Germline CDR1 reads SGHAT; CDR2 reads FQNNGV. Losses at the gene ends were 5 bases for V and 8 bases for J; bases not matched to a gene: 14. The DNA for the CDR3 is TGTGCCAGCAGCACAGGGACAGCCCCGACGGAGGGCTACACCTTC. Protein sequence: CASSTGTAPTEGYTF.

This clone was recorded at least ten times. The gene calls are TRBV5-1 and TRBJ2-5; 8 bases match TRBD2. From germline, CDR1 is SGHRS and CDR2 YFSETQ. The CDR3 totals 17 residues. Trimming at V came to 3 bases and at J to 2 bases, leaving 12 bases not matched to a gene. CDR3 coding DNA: TGCGCCAGCAGCTCCGGAATCCTGACTAGCGCACAAGAGACCCAGTACTTC. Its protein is CASSSGILTSAQETQYF.

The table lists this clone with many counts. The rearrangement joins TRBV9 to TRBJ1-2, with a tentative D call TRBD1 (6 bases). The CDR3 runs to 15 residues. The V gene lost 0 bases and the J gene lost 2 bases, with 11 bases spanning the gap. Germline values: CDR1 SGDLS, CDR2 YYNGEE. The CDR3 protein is CASSVEDRSNYGYTF. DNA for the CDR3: TGTGCCAGCAGCGTAGAAGACAGGTCGAACTATGGCTACACCTTC.

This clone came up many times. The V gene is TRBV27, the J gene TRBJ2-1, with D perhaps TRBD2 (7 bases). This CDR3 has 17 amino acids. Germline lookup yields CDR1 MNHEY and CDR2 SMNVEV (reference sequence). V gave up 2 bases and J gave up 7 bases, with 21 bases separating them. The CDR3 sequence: CASSLAPLAGGLNEQFF. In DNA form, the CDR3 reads TGTGCCAGCAGTTTAGCTCCCCTGGCCGGGGGGCTGAATGAGCAGTTCTTC.

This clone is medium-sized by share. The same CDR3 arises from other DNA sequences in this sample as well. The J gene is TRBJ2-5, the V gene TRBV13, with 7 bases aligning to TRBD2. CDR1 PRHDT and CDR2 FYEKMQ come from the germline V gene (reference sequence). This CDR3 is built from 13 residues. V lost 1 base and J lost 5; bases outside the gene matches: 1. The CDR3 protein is CASSLAGRETQYF. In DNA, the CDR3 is TGTGCCAGCAGCTTAGCCGGGAGGGAGACCCAGTACTTC.

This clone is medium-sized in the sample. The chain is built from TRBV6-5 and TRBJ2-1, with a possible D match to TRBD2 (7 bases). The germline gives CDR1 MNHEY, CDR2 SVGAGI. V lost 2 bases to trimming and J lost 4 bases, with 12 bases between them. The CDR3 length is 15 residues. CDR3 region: CASSYDGGRYNEQFF. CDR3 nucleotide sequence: TGTGCCAGCAGTTACGACGGGGGGCGGTACAATGAGCAGTTCTTC.